The rows below give T cell receptor beta chains drawn from one sample of a study of shared clonotypes between healthy human individuals. Data came from immunoSEQ multiplex PCR; TCRdb stores just in-frame clones and leaves some out. The top ten clones hold over 1% of a sample with about 1.4 million clones, approximately 96% of them seen once. The sample taken for sequencing was naive CD4+ T cells sorted from blood. These receptors originate from a man aged 25-45 years in good health. The CDR3 runs from the conserved cysteine through the conserved F or W. The D gene is left open where the match is weak. Some rows have no size entry. The others give once, few or many, or a class for an expanded clone.

d_gene | abundance | j_gene | v_gene | CDR3nt | CDR3aa
- | - | TRBJ2-4 | TRBV30 | TGTGCCTGGAGTGTAGGGGGAAACATTCAGTACTTC | CAWSVGGNIQYF
TRBD2 | - | TRBJ2-7 | TRBV7-9 | TGTGCCAGCAGCTTATCCGGGACTAGCGGGGTCTACGAGCAGTACTTC | CASSLSGTSGVYEQYF
TRBD2 | - | TRBJ2-1 | TRBV19 | TGTGCCAGTAGTAGACTAGCGGGAGCATCCTACAATGAGCAGTTCTTC | CASSRLAGASYNEQFF
- | - | TRBJ1-4 | TRBV6-5 | TGTGCCAGCAGTTACTCTGGGGCAGGAACTAATGAAAAACTGTTTTTT | CASSYSGAGTNEKLFF
- | - | TRBJ1-5 | TRBV2 | TGTGCCAGCAGTGAAGCGTGGCAGGGGAGTCAGCTCCAGCATTTT | CASSEAWQGSQLQHF
- | - | TRBJ2-2 | TRBV9 | TGTGCCAGCAGCAGCGAAGGCTTCACCGGGGAGCTGTTTTTT | CASSSEGFTGELFF
- | - | TRBJ1-1 | TRBV9 | TGTGCCAGCAGCCCCCAGAGGCAGGGAGGGACTGAAGCTTTCTTT | CASSPQRQGGTEAFF
- | - | TRBJ2-3 | TRBV7-2 | TGTGCCAGCAGCTTATTAGGGCGTCCTAGCACAGATACGCAGTATTTT | CASSLLGRPSTDTQYF
- | - | TRBJ2-7 | TRBV13 | TGTGCCAGCAGCTTAGTGTCTTGGGGGAACGACAAATACGAGCAGTACTTC | CASSLVSWGNDKYEQYF
- | - | TRBJ2-5 | TRBV6-5 | TGTGCCAGCAGTTACCGAGGCGTTTATCAAGAGACCCAGTACTTC | CASSYRGVYQETQYF
- | - | TRBJ1-5 | TRBV28 | TGTGCCAGCAGTTTTGGAGGGCAGCCCCAGCATTTT | CASSFGGQPQHF
TRBD1 | once | TRBJ2-7 | TRBV27 | TGTGCCAGCAGTTCCCCCCGGACAGGGAAAATCTACGAGCAGTACTTC | CASSSPRTGKIYEQYF
- | - | TRBJ1-1 | TRBV6-1 | TGTGCCAGCAGGCATGCGACAGGTGAAGCTTTCTTT | CASRHATGEAFF
- | - | TRBJ2-3 | TRBV5-4 | TGTGCCAGCAGCAGGAGGGGGGCCCCGAGGGCAGATACGCAGTATTTT | CASSRRGAPRADTQYF
- | - | TRBJ1-2 | TRBV6-5 | TGTGCCAGCAGTTACATCGACCGGAAAGCTAACTATGGCTACACCTTC | CASSYIDRKANYGYTF
TRBD2 | - | TRBJ2-1 | TRBV6-5 | TGTGCCAGCAGCACAGCGGGAGTCTACAATGAGCAGTTCTTC | CASSTAGVYNEQFF
- | - | TRBJ1-5 | TRBV18 | TGTGCCAGCTCACCACTTGCAGCCACCAATCAGCCCCAGCATTTT | CASSPLAATNQPQHF
- | - | TRBJ1-2 | TRBV18 | TGTGCCAGCTCACCTAGGACCCAAAGCAACTATGGCTACACCTTC | CASSPRTQSNYGYTF
- | once | TRBJ2-5 | TRBV9 | TGTGCCAGCAGCGTAGAGTTCGGCCCGGGCGGCGAGACCCAGTACTTC | CASSVEFGPGGETQYF
- | - | TRBJ2-3 | TRBV21-1 | TGTGCCAGCAGCAATAACCCGGAAGATACGCAGTATTTT | CASSNNPEDTQYF
TRBD1 | - | TRBJ2-7 | TRBV28 | TGTGCCAGTTATGGACAGGGGGCGCGGTACGAGCAGTACTTC | CASYGQGARYEQYF
- | - | TRBJ2-3 | TRBV5-6 | TGTGCCAGCAGCTTGGAGTGGGCTAGCGTAGCAGATACGCAGTATTTT | CASSLEWASVADTQYF
TRBD1 | - | TRBJ2-1 | TRBV6-5 | TGTGCCAGCAGTTACGGGACAGGGAAGCAGTTCTTC | CASSYGTGKQFF
- | - | TRBJ1-1 | TRBV6-6 | TGTGCCAGCATCATAAGTGTTGGGACCTCAGAAGCTTTCTTT | CASIISVGTSEAFF
- | - | TRBJ2-3 | TRBV5-4 | TGTGCCAGCAGCTTGGACGCAGATACGCAGTATTTT | CASSLDADTQYF